This T cell receptor (beta chain) appears in the sequencing data of a study of cytomegalovirus exposure and HLA in healthy donors. Findings and limits, study-wide: A later analysis reportedly found fewer N-insertions in an Asian-associated ancestry cluster than the approximately 700-donor mean. DRB1 had the most TCR associations and HLA-C the fewest, a later analysis found, with rates varying by HLA locus.

When sampled, the donors appeared nominally healthy, though they likely had unrecorded immune exposures. This CDR3 spans 12 amino acids. V lost 1 base and J 9 bases, leaving 7 bases between the germline ends. Germline CDR1 is SEHNR and CDR2 is FQNEAQ (reference sequence). 13 Jbeta primers and 60 Vbeta primers were used for the PCR. Generated by immunoSEQ multiplex PCR, the TCRdb table keeps only in-frame clones and is missing some. The sample contains 150,000 to 200,000 clones, 78% of which appear only once. Points on this clone: Its target is unknown.

Specimen: PBMCs. V and J are TRBV7-9 and TRBJ2-1; no definite D call. The receptor's source is a female donor in good health and CMV-seronegative. CDR3 DNA sequence: TGTGCCAGCAGCTTAGAGAGGCCTGAGCAGTTCTTC. It specifies CASSLERPEQFF.